This T cell receptor beta chain originates from a study of chemoradiotherapy in HPV16-positive cancers. Over chemoradiotherapy, repertoires were sampled more than once. Remarks on this clone: Its cognate antigen is unknown.

Assay: immunoSEQ multiplex PCR; the TCRdb copy retains only in-frame clones and omits some. The sample carries about 6,500 clones, 80% to 90% recorded once. Study-wide results and caveats: Functional assays defining HPV-specific T cells used only a couple of HPV16-positive patients.

V lost 5 bases and J 4 bases, leaving 16 bases between the germline ends. The CDR3 is 15 residues long. Germline-derived CDR1 and CDR2 are SGHVS and FQNEAQ. This sequence joins TRBV7-8 and TRBJ2-3; no reliable D call. The sample in question was tumor tissue, obtained from a patient who underwent chemoradiotherapy. This clonotype originated in a human donor with HPV-associated anogenital cancer. CDR3 coding DNA: TGTGCCAGCAGCACCCCTAGGGCGACCCCAGATACGCAGTATTTT. Protein sequence: CASSTPRATPDTQYF.